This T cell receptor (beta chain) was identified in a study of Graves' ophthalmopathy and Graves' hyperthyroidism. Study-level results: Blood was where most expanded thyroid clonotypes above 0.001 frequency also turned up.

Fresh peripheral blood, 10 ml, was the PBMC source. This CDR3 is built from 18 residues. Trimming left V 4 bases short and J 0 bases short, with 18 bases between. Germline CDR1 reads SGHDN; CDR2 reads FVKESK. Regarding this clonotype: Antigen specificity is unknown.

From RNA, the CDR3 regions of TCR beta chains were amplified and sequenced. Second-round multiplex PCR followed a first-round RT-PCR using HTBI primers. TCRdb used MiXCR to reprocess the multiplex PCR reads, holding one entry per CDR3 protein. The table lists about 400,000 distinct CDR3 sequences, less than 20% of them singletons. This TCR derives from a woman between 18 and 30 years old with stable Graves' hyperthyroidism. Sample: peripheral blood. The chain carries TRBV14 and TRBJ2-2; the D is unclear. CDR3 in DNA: TGTGCCAGCAGCCCATACACCGGTCCTAACGCGAACACCGGGGAGCTGTTTTTT. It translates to CASSPYTGPNANTGELFF.